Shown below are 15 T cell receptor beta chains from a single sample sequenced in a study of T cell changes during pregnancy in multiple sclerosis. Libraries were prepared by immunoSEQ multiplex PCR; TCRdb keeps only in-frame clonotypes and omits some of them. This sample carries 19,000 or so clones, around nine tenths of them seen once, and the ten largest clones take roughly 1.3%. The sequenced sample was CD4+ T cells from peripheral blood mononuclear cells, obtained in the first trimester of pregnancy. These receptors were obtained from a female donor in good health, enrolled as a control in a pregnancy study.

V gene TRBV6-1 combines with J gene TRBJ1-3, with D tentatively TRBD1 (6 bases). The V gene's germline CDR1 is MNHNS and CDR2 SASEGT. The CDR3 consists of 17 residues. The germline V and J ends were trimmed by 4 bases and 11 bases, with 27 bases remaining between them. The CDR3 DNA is TGTGCCAGCAGTGTTCGATTCTGGACGGCAGGGGATGGCGCCATATATTTT. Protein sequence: CASSVRFWTAGDGAIYF.

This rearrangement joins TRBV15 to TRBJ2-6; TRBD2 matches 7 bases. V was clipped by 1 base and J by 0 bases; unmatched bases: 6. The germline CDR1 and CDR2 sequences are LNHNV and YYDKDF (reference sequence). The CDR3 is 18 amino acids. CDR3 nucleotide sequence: TGTGCCACCAGCAGAGCCGGGACTACGTCCTCTGGGGCCAACGTCCTGACTTTC. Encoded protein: CATSRAGTTSSGANVLTF.

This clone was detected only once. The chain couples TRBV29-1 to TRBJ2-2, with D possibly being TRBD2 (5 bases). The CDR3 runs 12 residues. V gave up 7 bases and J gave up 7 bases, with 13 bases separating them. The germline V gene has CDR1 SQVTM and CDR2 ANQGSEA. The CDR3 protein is CSAGWAGGELFF. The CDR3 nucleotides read TGCAGCGCTGGTTGGGCGGGCGGGGAGCTGTTTTTT.

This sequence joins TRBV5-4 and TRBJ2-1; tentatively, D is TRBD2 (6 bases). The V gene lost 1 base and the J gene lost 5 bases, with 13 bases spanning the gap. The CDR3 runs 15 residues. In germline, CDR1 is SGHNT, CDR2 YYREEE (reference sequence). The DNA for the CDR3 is TGTGCCAGCAGCTTGTCGCGGGATCAAAACAATGAGCAGTTCTTC. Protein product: CASSLSRDQNNEQFF. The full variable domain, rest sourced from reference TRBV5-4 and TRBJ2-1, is ETGVTQSPTHLIKTRGQQVTLRCSSQSGHNTVSWYQQALGQGPQFIFQYYREEENGRGNFPPRFSGLQFPNYSSELNVNALELDDSALYLCASSLSRDQNNEQFFGPGTRLTVL.

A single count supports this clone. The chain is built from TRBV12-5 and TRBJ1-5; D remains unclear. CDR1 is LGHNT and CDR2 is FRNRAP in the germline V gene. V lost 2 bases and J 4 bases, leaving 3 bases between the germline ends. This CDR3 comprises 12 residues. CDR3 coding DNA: TGTGCTAGTGGTTTGTCAAATCAGCCCCAGCATTTT. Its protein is CASGLSNQPQHF.

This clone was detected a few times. CDR3 nucleotides: TGTGCCAGCAGCTTATATAGGGCAGGGCGGGGAGAGACCCAGTACTTC. Translating gives CASSLYRAGRGETQYF. The rearrangement joins TRBV7-9 to TRBJ2-5, with D possibly being TRBD2 (6 bases). Looked up from germline, CDR1 is SEHNR and CDR2 is FQNEAQ (reference sequence). CDR3 size: 16 residues. Trimming left V 2 bases short and J 4 bases short, with 17 bases between.

The CDR3 protein is CASSHRQGPNQPQHF. Here the CDR3 DNA reads TGTGCCAGCAGCCACAGACAGGGCCCGAATCAGCCCCAGCATTTT. The chain has TRBV5-5 and TRBJ1-5; 7 bases map to TRBD1. This CDR3 region has 15 residues. V shed 4 bases and J 4 bases; nucleotides not matched to a gene: 8. The germline V gene encodes CDR1 SGHKS and CDR2 YYEKEE (reference sequence).

CDR3 coding DNA: TGTGCCAGTACAAGTAGTGGAGGACAGGGATTGGGTAGCAATCAGCCCCAGCATTTT. Protein: CASTSSGGQGLGSNQPQHF. V is TRBV19 and J is TRBJ1-5; TRBD1 agrees at 8 bases. V gave up 7 bases and J gave up 0 bases; unmatched junction bases: 17. The germline CDR1 and CDR2 sequences are LNHDA and SQIVND (reference sequence). The CDR3 is made up of 19 amino acids.

This CDR3 is CASSPSGGEINYGYTF. CDR3 nucleotides: TGTGCCAGCAGCCCATCGGGTGGGGAGATAAACTATGGCTACACCTTC. The rearrangement links TRBV7-9 to TRBJ1-2; no firm D call. V shed 5 bases and J shed 2 bases, with 18 bases lying between them. The V gene's germline CDR1 is SEHNR and CDR2 FQNEAQ (reference sequence). This CDR3 comprises 16 residues.

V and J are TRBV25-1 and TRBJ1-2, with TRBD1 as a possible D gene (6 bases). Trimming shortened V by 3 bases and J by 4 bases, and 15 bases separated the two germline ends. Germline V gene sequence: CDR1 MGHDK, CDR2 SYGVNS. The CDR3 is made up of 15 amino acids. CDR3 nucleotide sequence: TGTGCCAGCAGTGAGACGGGGGGGGCCTCCTATGGCTACACCTTC. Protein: CASSETGGASYGYTF.

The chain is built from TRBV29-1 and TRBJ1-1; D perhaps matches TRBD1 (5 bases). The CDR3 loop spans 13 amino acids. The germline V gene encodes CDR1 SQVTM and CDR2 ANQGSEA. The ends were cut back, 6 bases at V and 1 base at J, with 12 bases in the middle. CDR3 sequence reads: CSVDSDRNTEAFF. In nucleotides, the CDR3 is TGCAGCGTAGACAGCGACCGGAACACTGAAGCTTTCTTT.

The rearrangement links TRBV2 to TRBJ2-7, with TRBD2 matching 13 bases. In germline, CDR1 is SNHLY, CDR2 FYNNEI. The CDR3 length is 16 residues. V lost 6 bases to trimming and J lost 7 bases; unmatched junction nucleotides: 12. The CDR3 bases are TGTGCCAGCAGAAGGACTAGCGGGGGTTCGTTTTCGGAGCAGTACTTC. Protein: CASRRTSGGSFSEQYF.

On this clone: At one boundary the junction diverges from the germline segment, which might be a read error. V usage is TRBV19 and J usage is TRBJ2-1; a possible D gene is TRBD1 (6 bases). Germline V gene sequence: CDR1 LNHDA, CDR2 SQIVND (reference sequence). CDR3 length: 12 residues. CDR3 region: CASSIRDNEQFF. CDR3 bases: TGTGCCAGTAGTATCCGGGACAACGAGCAGTTCTTC.

The CDR3 region is CASSYRGDGTEAFF. CDR3 sequence (DNA): TGTGCCAGCAGTTACAGGGGTGACGGCACTGAAGCTTTCTTT. The gene calls are TRBV6-5 and TRBJ1-1; tentatively, D is TRBD1 (5 bases). The CDR3 sequence is 14 residues long. Germline V gives CDR1 MNHEY, CDR2 SVGAGI. Trimming stripped 2 bases from V and 4 bases from J, with 11 bases between.

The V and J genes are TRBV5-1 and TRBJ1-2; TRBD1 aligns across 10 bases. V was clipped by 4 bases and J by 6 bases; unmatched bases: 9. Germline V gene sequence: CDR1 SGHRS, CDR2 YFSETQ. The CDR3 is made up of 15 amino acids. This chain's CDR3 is CASSPSTGGGHGYTF. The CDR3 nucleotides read TGCGCCAGCAGCCCCTCGACAGGGGGCGGACATGGCTACACCTTC.